A selection of T cell receptor beta chains follows, all from one sample in a study of T cells after posttransplantation cyclophosphamide. Clones were read by immunoSEQ multiplex PCR, and TCRdb kept only the in-frame ones, dropping some. The data hold roughly 70,000 clones, with approximately 92% observed a single time. Sequenced material: PBMCs. These receptors were taken from a young woman in good health and a related stem cell transplant donor. Both conserved end residues are part of each CDR3. A D gene is named only where the DNA matches it firmly. Clone size is shown for a subset of rows, as once, few, many or a class of expanded clone.

D gene	J gene	clone size	V gene	CDR3 DNA	CDR3 protein
TRBD1	TRBJ1-2	few	TRBV4-3	TGCGCCAGCAGCCTCCAACCGGGACAGGGGAACTATGGCTACACCTTC	CASSLQPGQGNYGYTF
TRBD2	TRBJ2-1	.	TRBV7-3	TGTGCCAGCAGCCCCGGGGGGGAGCAGTTCTTC	CASSPGGEQFF
TRBD1	TRBJ1-1	.	TRBV27	TGTGCCAGCAGTTCTCAGGGGGCAAACACTGAAGCTTTCTTT	CASSSQGANTEAFF
TRBD1	TRBJ2-3	once	TRBV10-3	TGTGCCATCAGTCTACAGGGGAGCACAGTCGATACGCAGTATTTT	CAISLQGSTVDTQYF
TRBD2	TRBJ2-3	.	TRBV30	TGTGCCTGGAGAGGGCCAGCGGGGAACACAGATACGCAGTATTTT	CAWRGPAGNTDTQYF
TRBD1	TRBJ1-2	.	TRBV28	TGTGCCAGCAGCCGACAGGGGGCACCTAACTATGGCTACACCTTC	CASSRQGAPNYGYTF
.	TRBJ1-2	.	TRBV7-9	TGTGCCAGCAGCTTAGTTGACTATGGCTACACCTTC	CASSLVDYGYTF
.	TRBJ2-5	.	TRBV4-3	TGCGCCAGCAGCCAAAGTACAGGGTCGGCGACCCAGTACTTC	CASSQSTGSATQYF
TRBD1	TRBJ1-2	.	TRBV4-3	TGCGCCAGCAGAGGACAGGGGACCGACTATGGCTACACCTTC	CASRGQGTDYGYTF
.	TRBJ2-7	.	TRBV18	TGTGCCAGCTCGCAGAATACAGGCACCATCCTTCTGGACGAGCAGTACTTC	CASSQNTGTILLDEQYF
.	TRBJ1-1	.	TRBV5-4	TGTGCCAGCAGCTTGAGAGACGGGTCAACTATCTTCTTT	CASSLRDGSTIFF
.	TRBJ2-1	.	TRBV4-2	TGTGCCAGCAGCCAAGCGGGTGTCCATGAGCAGTTCTTC	CASSQAGVHEQFF
.	TRBJ2-7	.	TRBV5-1	TGCGCCAGCAGCTTTTTGGGCGGCACCTACGAGCAGTACTTC	CASSFLGGTYEQYF
TRBD1	TRBJ2-1	.	TRBV7-3	TGTGCCAGCAGCACCGGACAGGGGGCGAGTGAGCAGTTCTTC	CASSTGQGASEQFF